This T cell receptor (beta chain) was captured by sequencing in a study of preoperative IRX-2 immunotherapy in early breast cancer. Comment on this clone: The DNA is left out, because the CDR3 cannot be placed on it with certainty; the CDR3 is given as TCRdb lists it.

The method was immunoSEQ multiplex PCR; TCRdb's version includes in-frame clones alone and lacks a portion of them. The sample includes around 30,000 clones, approximately 84% seen only once; the top ten take around 2.3%. Sample treatment: preoperative locoregional IRX-2 cytokine immunotherapy. Patients received preoperative, locoregional IRX-2 cytokine immunotherapy in a phase Ib study. The CDR3 numbers 13 amino acids, ends counted. The chain has TRBV23-1 and TRBJ1-2; the table's D call, TRBD1, was not checked against the DNA. TRBV23-1 is filed as an ORF, its function uncertain. This clonotype originated in a human donor with breast cancer. The sample here was lymph node tissue, taken before IRX-2 immunotherapy. The CDR3 reads CASSLEFGQGNTF.